This TCR beta chain derives from a study of OX40 agonist ivuxolimab in advanced cancers. About the study: Cancers in dose escalation were hepatocellular, melanoma, renal cell and head and neck. Earlier treatment with anti-PD-1, anti-PD-L1 or anti-CTLA-4 was permitted, and 30% to 40% had received some.

The repertoire was sequenced with immunoSEQ multiplex PCR; TCRdb's copy has only in-frame clones and lacks some. The data hold 55,000 to 80,000 clones, with roughly 89% observed a single time. This CDR3 has 15 amino acids. CDR1 is GTSNPN, CDR2 SVGIG, per germline (reference sequence). With 0 bases removed from V and 0 bases from J, the gap between germline ends came to 12 bases. This chain joins TRBV30 and TRBJ2-7; possibly TRBD1 for D (5 bases). Here the sequenced sample was CD4+ or CD8+ T cells sorted from blood, taken in a trial of the OX40 agonist ivuxolimab. The origin of this receptor is an adult with an advanced solid tumor such as melanoma, head and neck, liver or kidney cancer. This CDR3 reads CAWSVRGSYSYEQYF. The CDR3 nucleotides read TGTGCCTGGAGTGTAAGGGGCAGTTACTCCTACGAGCAGTACTTC. Full variable domain (remainder filled in from reference TRBV30 and TRBJ2-7): SQTIHQWPATLVQPVGSPLSLECTVEGTSNPNLYWYRQAAGRGLQLLFYSVGIGQISSEVPQNLSASRPQDRQFILSSKKLLLSDSGFYLCAWSVRGSYSYEQYFGPGTRLTVT.